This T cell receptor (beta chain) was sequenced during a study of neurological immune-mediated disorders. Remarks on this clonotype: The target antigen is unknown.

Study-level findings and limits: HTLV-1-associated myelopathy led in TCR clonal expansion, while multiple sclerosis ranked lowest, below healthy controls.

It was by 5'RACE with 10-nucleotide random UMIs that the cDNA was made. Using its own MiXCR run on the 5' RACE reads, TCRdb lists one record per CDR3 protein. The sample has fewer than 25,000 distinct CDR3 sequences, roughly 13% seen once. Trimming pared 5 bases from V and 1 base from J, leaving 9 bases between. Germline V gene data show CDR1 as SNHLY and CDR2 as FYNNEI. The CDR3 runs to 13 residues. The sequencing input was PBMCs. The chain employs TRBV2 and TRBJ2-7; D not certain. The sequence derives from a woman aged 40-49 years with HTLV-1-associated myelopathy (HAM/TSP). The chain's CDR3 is CASSQPGSYEQYF. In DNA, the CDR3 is TGTGCCAGCAGTCAACCCGGGTCCTACGAGCAGTACTTC.